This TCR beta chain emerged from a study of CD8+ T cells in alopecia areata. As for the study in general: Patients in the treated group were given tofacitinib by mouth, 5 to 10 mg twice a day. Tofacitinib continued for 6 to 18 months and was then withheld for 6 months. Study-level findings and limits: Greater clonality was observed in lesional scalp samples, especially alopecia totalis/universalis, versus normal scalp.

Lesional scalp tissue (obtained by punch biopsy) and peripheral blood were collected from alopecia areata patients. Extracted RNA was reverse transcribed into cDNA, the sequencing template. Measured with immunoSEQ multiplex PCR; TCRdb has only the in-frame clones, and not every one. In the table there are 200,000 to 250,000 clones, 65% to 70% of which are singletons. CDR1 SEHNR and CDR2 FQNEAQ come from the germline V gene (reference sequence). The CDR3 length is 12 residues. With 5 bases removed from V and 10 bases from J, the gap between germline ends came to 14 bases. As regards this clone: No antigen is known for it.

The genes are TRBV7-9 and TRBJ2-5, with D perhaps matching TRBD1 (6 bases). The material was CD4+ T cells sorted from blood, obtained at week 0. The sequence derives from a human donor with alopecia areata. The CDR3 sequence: CASSPTQGGQYF. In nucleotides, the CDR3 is TGTGCCAGCAGCCCCACTCAAGGGGGCCAGTACTTC.